The rows below give T cell receptor beta chains drawn from one sample of a study of shared clonotypes between healthy human individuals. Assay used: immunoSEQ multiplex PCR; TCRdb lists only in-frame clones, some missing. The sample includes fewer than 2.5 million clones, 93% of them seen just once. Source material: naive CD4+ T cells from PBMCs. Source of these receptors: a man aged 18-30 years in good health. Some clones in this sample may be carry-over from other donors' samples. Both conserved end residues are part of each CDR3. The D gene is left open where the match is weak. Size is stated for part of the rows, as once, few or many counts, or as a class when the clone is expanded.

v_gene	j_gene	d_gene	abundance	CDR3nt	CDR3aa
TRBV30	TRBJ2-3	.	.	TGTGCCTGGGGCCGAGACACAGATACGCAGTATTTT	CAWGRDTDTQYF
TRBV2	TRBJ1-1	.	.	TGTGCCAGCAGAGGTGGGGGGAGACCTGAAGCTTTCTTT	CASRGGGRPEAFF
TRBV18	TRBJ2-1	.	.	TGTGCCAGCTCACCACAGAGAGACAATGAGCAGTTCTTC	CASSPQRDNEQFF
TRBV29-1	TRBJ1-1	.	few	TGCAGCGTTGAGGCGTTGATGAACACTGAAGCTTTCTTT	CSVEALMNTEAFF
TRBV29-1	TRBJ1-3	.	.	TGCAGCGTTGGCGGGCTCTCTGGAAACACCATATATTTT	CSVGGLSGNTIYF
TRBV21-1	TRBJ2-4	.	once	TGTGCCAGCGGCGAATCGAGGGTAGGTGCCAAAAACATTCAGTACTTC	CASGESRVGAKNIQYF
TRBV28	TRBJ2-3	.	.	TGTGCCAGCAGTTTCGGGGGGCCAGATACGCAGTATTTT	CASSFGGPDTQYF
TRBV28	TRBJ2-1	.	.	TGTGCCAGCAGTCGGACAGCCCGGTTGACTGAGGAGTTCTTC	CASSRTARLTEEFF
TRBV18	TRBJ1-2	.	.	TGTGCCAGCTCATCCGGAGCAGACCAAAACTATGGCTACACCTTC	CASSSGADQNYGYTF
TRBV4-1	TRBJ1-1	.	once	TGCGCCAGCAGCCAACCGCCAATGAACACTGAAGCTTTCTTT	CASSQPPMNTEAFF
TRBV5-1	TRBJ2-2	.	.	TGCGCCAGCAGCTTGACAGGACTGCTGAACACCGGGGAGCTGTTTTTT	CASSLTGLLNTGELFF
TRBV5-6	TRBJ1-1	.	.	TGTGCCACCAGCAGTGGTTTGGCCACTGAAGCTTTCTTT	CATSSGLATEAFF
TRBV21-1	TRBJ2-7	.	.	TGTGCCAGCAGCCCCAGACCTCGGAACTACGAGCAGTACTTC	CASSPRPRNYEQYF
TRBV2	TRBJ1-2	.	.	TGTGCCAGCACCCGCAGGGGTGGCTATGGCTACACCTTC	CASTRRGGYGYTF
TRBV7-9	TRBJ2-1	.	.	TGTGCCAGCAGCTTAGAGCGGACAGCTTCAATCTCGGGCAATGAGCAGTTCTTC	CASSLERTASISGNEQFF
TRBV19	TRBJ1-1	.	.	TGTGCCAGTAGTAGGGACGGCCTATATGAAGCTTTCTTT	CASSRDGLYEAFF
TRBV15	TRBJ2-1	TRBD1	.	TGTGCCACCAGAAGCCGGGACAGGGGTTTGTGGAATGAGCAGTTCTTC	CATRSRDRGLWNEQFF
TRBV27	TRBJ1-1	.	few	TGTGCCAGCAATAGAGACGGGAACACTGAAGCTTTCTTT	CASNRDGNTEAFF
TRBV5-1	TRBJ2-2	.	.	TGCGCCAGCAGCTCACTAGTGACCACCGGGGAGCTGTTTTTT	CASSSLVTTGELFF
TRBV6-1	TRBJ2-7	.	once	TGTGCCAGCATGAAGGGACTTCTTCCCCGGGGCGAGCAGTACTTC	CASMKGLLPRGEQYF
TRBV30	TRBJ1-5	.	few	TGTGCCTGGAGTGTACGGGTGGATCAGCCCCAGCATTTT	CAWSVRVDQPQHF
TRBV9	TRBJ2-7	.	.	TGTGCCAGCAGCGCCTCCGGCCGGGGCGAGCAGTACTTC	CASSASGRGEQYF
TRBV5-1	TRBJ2-5	TRBD2	.	TGCGCCAGCAGCTGGGGAGTAGCGGGAGAAGAGACCCAGTACTTC	CASSWGVAGEETQYF
TRBV11-2	TRBJ1-2	.	.	TGTGCCAGCAGATCAAACAGGGAGGGAGGCTACACCTTC	CASRSNREGGYTF
TRBV27	TRBJ2-3	.	.	TGTGCCACCTTCACCCCCAGGGGCGCAGATACGCAGTATTTT	CATFTPRGADTQYF
TRBV29-1	TRBJ1-2	.	.	TGCAGCGTTGGAAGCCTAGCTAGATATGGCTACACCTTC	CSVGSLARYGYTF
TRBV19	TRBJ2-7	TRBD1	.	TGTGCCAGTAGTATGGCGTCAGGGGGCTACGAGCAGTACTTC	CASSMASGGYEQYF
TRBV5-1	TRBJ2-1	.	.	TGCGCCAGCAGCTTGTCTGTCAGGGAGACCTACAATGAGCAGTTCTTC	CASSLSVRETYNEQFF
TRBV7-9	TRBJ1-1	.	.	TGTGCCAGCAGCTACTGGGACGACACTGAAGCTTTCTTT	CASSYWDDTEAFF
TRBV28	TRBJ1-3	.	.	TGTGCCAGCAGGGAAGCCTCTGGAAACACCATATATTTT	CASREASGNTIYF
TRBV28	TRBJ1-4	.	.	TGTGCCAGCAGGCCGGCCCCTAATGAAAAACTGTTTTTT	CASRPAPNEKLFF
TRBV5-4	TRBJ2-1	.	.	TGTGCCAGCAGCTTGGGTGAAGGGTCAAGGAATGAGCAGTTCTTC	CASSLGEGSRNEQFF
TRBV4-2	TRBJ1-4	TRBD1	.	TGTGCCAGCAGCCAACAGGGGACAGGCTCAGAGGAAAAACTGTTTTTT	CASSQQGTGSEEKLFF
TRBV15	TRBJ2-3	.	once	TGTGCCACCAGCAGAGATAGATACAGCGGGTCTACGCAGTATTTT	CATSRDRYSGSTQYF
TRBV7-9	TRBJ2-7	TRBD2	.	TGTGCCAGCAGCTCGACGGGAGGGACCCATAACGAGCAGTACTTC	CASSSTGGTHNEQYF
TRBV19	TRBJ2-7	.	.	TGTGCCAGTAGGCTTAGGGCACGCAGCTCCTACGAGCAGTACTTC	CASRLRARSSYEQYF
TRBV5-1	TRBJ2-5	.	once	TGCGCCAGCAGCTTGGGGCAGCTACAGGAGACCCAGTACTTC	CASSLGQLQETQYF
TRBV7-9	TRBJ2-7	.	.	TGTGCCAGCAGCGAGATCTCCTACGAGCAGTACTTC	CASSEISYEQYF
TRBV29-1	TRBJ2-2	.	.	TGCAGCGTTGATCTACAGACCTCGAACACCGGGGAGCTGTTTTTT	CSVDLQTSNTGELFF
TRBV5-1	TRBJ2-7	TRBD2	.	TGCGCCAGCAGCTTCACCGGGACTAGCGAGCAGTACTTC	CASSFTGTSEQYF
TRBV18	TRBJ2-1	TRBD2	.	TGTGCCAGCTCCCGGGGGGGTAGTCGAGTAGAGGTCTACAATGAGCAGTTCTTC	CASSRGGSRVEVYNEQFF
TRBV7-6	TRBJ2-1	TRBD2	.	TGTGCCAGCAGCTCTTTTAGCGGGAGTTACAATGAGCAGTTCTTC	CASSSFSGSYNEQFF
TRBV2	TRBJ2-5	TRBD1	.	TGTGCCAGCAGCCTAGGACAGGGGGTGAGCCAAGAGACCCAGTACTTC	CASSLGQGVSQETQYF
TRBV30	TRBJ1-5	TRBD1	.	TGTGCCTGGAGTAGGGGACAGAACATTCATCAGCCCCAGCATTTT	CAWSRGQNIHQPQHF
TRBV5-8	TRBJ1-2	.	.	TGTGCCAGCAGCTTGGCCGGGGCAGGGTATACTGGCTACACCTTC	CASSLAGAGYTGYTF
TRBV7-3	TRBJ1-6	.	.	TGTGCCAGCAGCTTGTTGGGTGAGGCTTCACCCCTCCACTTT	CASSLLGEASPLHF
TRBV5-1	TRBJ1-1	.	.	TGCGCCAGCAGCTTGGGAGGGTTCACTGAAGCTTTCTTT	CASSLGGFTEAFF
TRBV6-5	TRBJ2-7	TRBD1	.	TGTGCCAGCAGCGTCCGGGACAGGGGGTACGAGCAGTACTTC	CASSVRDRGYEQYF
TRBV28	TRBJ2-6	.	.	TGTGCCAGCATATCCCAGGATCTTGGGGCCAACGTCCTGACTTTC	CASISQDLGANVLTF
TRBV30	TRBJ1-2	TRBD1	few	TGTGCCTGGAGTGTACTGAGACAGGGGTTAGGAGGTGGCTACACCTTC	CAWSVLRQGLGGGYTF
TRBV7-9	TRBJ2-2	.	.	TGTGCCAGCACCGGAGGGGAGAGGCGGGAGCTGTTTTTT	CASTGGERRELFF
TRBV11-2	TRBJ2-5	TRBD2	.	TGTGCCAGCAGCCCCCGCCGGGGGGGGTACCAAGAGACCCAGTACTTC	CASSPRRGGYQETQYF
TRBV27	TRBJ1-1	.	.	TGTGCCAGCAGTTTATCACAGGGAGGGAGGACTGAAGCTTTCTTT	CASSLSQGGRTEAFF
TRBV11-1	TRBJ1-4	TRBD1	once	TGTGCCAGCAGCATGGGACAGGCTGAAAAACTGTTTTTT	CASSMGQAEKLFF